This passage covers 22 T cell receptor beta chains from one sample sequenced in a study of blood T cell repertoires in COVID-19. Generated by immunoSEQ multiplex PCR, the TCRdb table keeps only in-frame clones and is missing some. The profile shows about 94,000 clones, about 80% of them singletons. The sample taken for sequencing was peripheral blood. These receptors all stem from a man in his sixties with acute or convalescent COVID-19.

The rearrangement uses TRBV2 and TRBJ2-2; D perhaps matches TRBD1 (6 bases). V dropped 5 bases and J dropped 2 bases, with 15 bases sitting between them. The germline gives CDR1 SNHLY, CDR2 FYNNEI. The CDR3 consists of 16 residues. The CDR3 nucleotides are TGTGCCAGCAGTAAACCGGGACATCTCAACACCGGGGAGCTGTTTTTT. Residues: CASSKPGHLNTGELFF.

In its sample, this clone was seen once. The genes are TRBV4-1 and TRBJ1-5; no definite D call. The CDR3 has 15 amino acids. Per germline, CDR1 MGHRA and CDR2 YSYEKL. Trimming stripped 0 bases from V and 1 base from J, with 7 bases between. The CDR3 sequence: CASSQDGQSNQPQHF. In nucleotides, the CDR3 is TGCGCCAGCAGCCAAGATGGGCAGAGCAATCAGCCCCAGCATTTT.

The chain couples TRBV30 to TRBJ1-4, with a possible D match to TRBD1 (6 bases). This CDR3 region has 14 residues. V lost 1 base to trimming and J lost 5 bases, with 11 bases between them. CDR1 and CDR2 from the germline V gene are GTSNPN and SVGIG (reference sequence). In DNA, the CDR3 is TGTGCCTGGAGTGCACAGGGATCAAATGAAAAACTGTTTTTT. It is translated as CAWSAQGSNEKLFF. Together with reference TRBV30 and TRBJ1-4, the CDR3 gives the full variable domain: SQTIHQWPATLVQPVGSPLSLECTVEGTSNPNLYWYRQAAGRGLQLLFYSVGIGQISSEVPQNLSASRPQDRQFILSSKKLLLSDSGFYLCAWSAQGSNEKLFFGSGTQLSVL.

This chain links TRBV9 with TRBJ1-1; D is undetermined. Germline CDR1 SGDLS, CDR2 YYNGEE. With 4 bases removed from V and 5 bases from J, the gap between germline ends came to 9 bases. The CDR3 has 12 residues. The CDR3 here is CASSPPGTEAFF. The CDR3 bases are TGTGCCAGCAGCCCCCCGGGGACTGAAGCTTTCTTT.

The genes are TRBV6-5 and TRBJ1-1; D is possibly TRBD1 (5 bases). Per the germline V gene, CDR1 is MNHEY and CDR2 is SVGAGI. The CDR3 contains 13 residues. Trimming removed 7 bases from V and 7 bases from J, with 16 bases in between. CDR3 in amino acids: CASILRDSNEAFF. For the CDR3, the DNA is TGTGCCAGCATACTCAGGGACTCTAATGAAGCTTTCTTT.

CDR3 coding DNA: TGTGCCAGCAGTAAGTCAGGGAGGGAGCCCTACGAGCAGTACTTC. Translated, it gives CASSKSGREPYEQYF. The rearrangement links TRBV27 to TRBJ2-7; 7 bases fit TRBD2. CDR3 length: 15 residues. The trim removed 5 bases at V and 2 bases at J, leaving 9 bases unmatched. CDR1 and CDR2 from the germline V gene are MNHEY and SMNVEV (reference sequence).

The chain has TRBV4-1 and TRBJ1-1; 8 nucleotides match TRBD1. The germline CDR1 and CDR2 sequences are MGHRA and YSYEKL. V was clipped by 4 bases and J by 5 bases; unmatched bases: 6. The CDR3 sequence is 14 residues long. This CDR3 reads CASSPGQGETEAFF. The CDR3 bases are TGCGCCAGCAGCCCAGGACAGGGAGAGACTGAAGCTTTCTTT.

This clone was detected only a few times. This chain uses TRBV4-1 with TRBJ1-2; 10 nucleotides match TRBD1. The germline CDR1 and CDR2 sequences are MGHRA and YSYEKL. The CDR3 length is 14 residues. J gave up 8 bases and V 1 base, and 4 bases lay outside the gene matches. The chain's CDR3 is CASSQVWGQGGYTF. CDR3 DNA sequence: TGCGCCAGCAGCCAAGTATGGGGACAGGGGGGCTACACCTTC.

The chain employs TRBV2 and TRBJ2-7; TRBD1 aligns across 7 bases. The CDR3 contains 13 residues. V trimming: 9 bases; J trimming: 2 bases; junction bases outside the gene matches: 7. Germline-derived CDR1 and CDR2 are SNHLY and FYNNEI. The CDR3 region has the DNA TGTGCCAGTGGGGGACAGTCCGCCTACGAGCAGTACTTC. Residues: CASGGQSAYEQYF.

The CDR3 nucleotides read TGTGCCAGCAGGACAACAACCGGGACTAGCGGAGGCTCCTACAATGAGCAGTTCTTC. This translates into CASRTTTGTSGGSYNEQFF. This chain uses TRBV27 with TRBJ2-1; 11 bases map to TRBD2. Trimming at V came to 6 bases and at J to 0 bases, leaving 13 bases not matched to a gene. This CDR3 has 19 residues. CDR1 is MNHEY, CDR2 SMNVEV, per germline (reference sequence).

The chain employs TRBV14 and TRBJ1-1, with D unclear. CDR3 length: 13 residues. The V and J ends lost 0 bases and 5 bases respectively, with 7 bases between them. CDR1 and CDR2 from the germline V gene are SGHDN and FVKESK. The CDR3 coding sequence is TGTGCCAGCAGCCAAGATCTAGGAACTGAAGCTTTCTTT. Its translation: CASSQDLGTEAFF.

This clone was seen only once. The chain couples TRBV4-1 to TRBJ2-1; TRBD1 aligns across 7 bases. The germline gives CDR1 MGHRA, CDR2 YSYEKL. The CDR3 contains 16 residues. V trimming: 0 bases; J trimming: 3 bases; junction bases outside the gene matches: 5. The CDR3 loop reads CASSQDLGQVYNEQFF. The CDR3 DNA follows: TGCGCCAGCAGCCAAGATCTTGGACAGGTCTACAATGAGCAGTTCTTC.

This chain uses TRBV11-2 with TRBJ1-2, with D perhaps matching TRBD1 (5 bases). The CDR3 totals 13 residues. Germline lookup yields CDR1 SGHAT and CDR2 FQNNGV. Between the trimmed V and J ends, which lost 1 base and 4 bases, there was a span of 7 bases. This CDR3 reads CASSLAGGYGYTF. CDR3 in DNA: TGTGCCAGCAGCTTAGCGGGGGGCTATGGCTACACCTTC.

The chain joins TRBV6-5 to TRBJ1-6; D possibly corresponds to TRBD1 (5 bases). Trimming stripped 2 bases from V and 7 bases from J, with 12 bases between. The CDR3 loop spans 15 amino acids. Germline V CDR1 and CDR2: MNHEY, SVGAGI. DNA for the CDR3: TGTGCCAGCAGTTACCGGGCAGGGTTAAATTCACCCCTCCACTTT. Translating it yields CASSYRAGLNSPLHF.

V usage is TRBV27 and J usage is TRBJ2-1; D is undetermined. Trimming removed 0 bases from V and 6 bases from J, with 6 bases in between. CDR1 is MNHEY and CDR2 is SMNVEV in the germline V gene (reference sequence). This CDR3 is built from 13 residues. CDR3 in amino acids: CASSLSIVNEQFF. As DNA, the CDR3 is TGTGCCAGCAGTTTATCGATAGTCAATGAGCAGTTCTTC.

The chain uses TRBV4-1 and TRBJ1-1; D is possibly TRBD1 (6 bases). V lost 0 bases to trimming and J lost 11 bases, with 10 bases between them. CDR3 length equals 12 residues. Looked up from germline, CDR1 is MGHRA and CDR2 is YSYEKL. The CDR3 is CASSQEQGRAFF. The CDR3, as DNA: TGCGCCAGCAGCCAAGAACAGGGTCGGGCTTTCTTT.

V and J are TRBV2 and TRBJ2-7; D possibly corresponds to TRBD1 (5 bases). This CDR3 comprises 12 residues. The germline V gene encodes CDR1 SNHLY and CDR2 FYNNEI. Trimming took 6 bases from V and 0 from J, leaving 6 bases between them. The CDR3: CASRDNSYEQYF. The CDR3 coding sequence is TGTGCCAGCAGGGACAACTCCTACGAGCAGTACTTC. The whole variable domain, filled in from reference TRBV2 and TRBJ2-7, reads EPEVTQTPSHQVTQMGQEVILRCVPISNHLYFYWYRQILGQKVEFLVSFYNNEISEKSEIFDDQFSVERPDGSNFTLKIRSTKLEDSAMYFCASRDNSYEQYFGPGTRLTVT.

The J gene is TRBJ1-2, the V gene TRBV6-5, with D possibly being TRBD1 (6 bases). The CDR3 runs 12 residues. Germline V CDR1 and CDR2: MNHEY, SVGAGI. With 8 bases removed from V and 6 bases from J, the gap between germline ends came to 13 bases. This CDR3 is CASQRTVDGYTF. DNA for the CDR3: TGTGCCAGCCAAAGGACAGTCGATGGCTACACCTTC.

The rearrangement links TRBV18 to TRBJ1-1; TRBD1 agrees at 7 bases. Germline CDR1 is KGHSH and CDR2 is LQKENI. After removal of 5 bases from V and 1 base from J, the junction contained 7 bases not matched to a gene. The CDR3 loop spans 15 amino acids. In nucleotides, the CDR3 is TGTGCCAGCTCATCTTCCCGGACAGGGAACACTGAAGCTTTCTTT. Its translation is CASSSSRTGNTEAFF.

This clone has only one observation. The chain has TRBV3-1 (or the pseudogene TRBV3-2) and TRBJ1-2; D unclear. Germline assignment: CDR1 LGHDT and CDR2 YNNKEL (reference sequence). The V and J ends lost 0 bases and 2 bases respectively, with 19 bases between them. There are 18 residues in the CDR3. The CDR3 is CASSQDLLARIPNYGYTF. CDR3 DNA: TGTGCCAGCAGCCAAGATTTATTGGCCAGGATCCCAAACTATGGCTACACCTTC.

The chain links TRBV7-3 to TRBJ2-3; 14 nucleotides match TRBD2. Germline values: CDR1 SGHTA, CDR2 FQGTGA. The CDR3 extends over 17 amino acids. The ends lost 5 bases at V and 4 bases at J; junction bases unmatched: 8. CDR3 sequence: CASSPRLAGGRSDTQYF. CDR3 in DNA: TGTGCCAGCAGCCCCCGACTAGCGGGGGGGAGGTCAGATACGCAGTATTTT.

CDR3 nucleotides: TGTGCCAGCAGCTTAGGTGGTTTTGGTTTCAGAGAGCAGTTCTTC. Protein sequence: CASSLGGFGFREQFF. The chain employs TRBV7-9 and TRBJ2-1; no definite D call. This CDR3 has 15 residues. Germline assignment: CDR1 SEHNR and CDR2 FQNEAQ (reference sequence). Trimming took 1 base from V and 10 from J, leaving 17 bases between them.